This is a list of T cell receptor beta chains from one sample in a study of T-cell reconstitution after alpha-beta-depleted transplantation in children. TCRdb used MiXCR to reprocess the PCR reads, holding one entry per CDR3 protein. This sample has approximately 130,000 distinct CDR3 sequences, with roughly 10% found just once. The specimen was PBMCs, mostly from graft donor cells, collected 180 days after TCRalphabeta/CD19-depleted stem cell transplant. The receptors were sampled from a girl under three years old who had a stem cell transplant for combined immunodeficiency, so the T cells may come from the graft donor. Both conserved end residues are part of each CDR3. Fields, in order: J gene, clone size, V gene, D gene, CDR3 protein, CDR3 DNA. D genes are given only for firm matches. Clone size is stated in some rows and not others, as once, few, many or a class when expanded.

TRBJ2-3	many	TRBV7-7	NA	CASSLGRDTQYF	TGTGCTAGCAGCTTAGGCAGGGATACGCAGTATTTT
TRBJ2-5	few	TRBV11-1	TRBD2	CASSWGLALETQYF	TGTGCCAGCAGTTGGGGACTAGCGTTAGAGACCCAGTACTTC
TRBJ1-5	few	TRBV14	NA	CASSQENHGNQPQHF	TGTGCCAGCAGCCAAGAAAACCACGGGAATCAGCCCCAGCATTTT
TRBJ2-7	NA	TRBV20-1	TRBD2	CSARDLAGRREQYF	TGCAGTGCTAGAGACTTAGCGGGGCGGCGGGAGCAGTACTTC
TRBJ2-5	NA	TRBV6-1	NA	CASSPFVEGKEETQYF	TGTGCCAGCAGCCCCTTTGTTGAGGGGAAGGAGGAGACCCAGTACTTC
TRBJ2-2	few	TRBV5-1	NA	CASSLTVTNTGELFF	TGCGCCAGCAGCTTGACAGTCACGAACACCGGGGAGCTGTTTTTT
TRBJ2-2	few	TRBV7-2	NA	CASSRTVANTGELFF	TGTGCCAGCAGCAGGACAGTCGCTAACACCGGGGAGCTGTTTTTT
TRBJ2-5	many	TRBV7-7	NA	CASSFTPSPLETQYF	TGTGCTAGCAGCTTCACTCCATCCCCGTTGGAGACCCAGTACTTC
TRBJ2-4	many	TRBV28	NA	CASSFGGRLAKNIQYF	TGTGCCAGCAGTTTTGGAGGGCGGCTAGCCAAAAACATTCAGTACTTC
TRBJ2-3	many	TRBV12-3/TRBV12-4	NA	CASSDTDTQYF	TGTGCCAGCAGTGATACTGATACGCAGTATTTT
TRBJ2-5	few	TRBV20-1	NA	CSANRPTGKEETQYF	TGCAGTGCGAATCGACCTACAGGGAAGGAAGAGACCCAGTACTTC
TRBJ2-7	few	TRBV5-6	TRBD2	CASSTLAGAVYEQYF	TGTGCCAGCAGCACCTTAGCGGGGGCCGTCTACGAGCAGTACTTC
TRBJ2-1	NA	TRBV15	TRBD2	CATSPRGGDSAEQFF	TGTGCCACCAGCCCCCGCGGGGGGGATAGTGCTGAGCAGTTCTTC
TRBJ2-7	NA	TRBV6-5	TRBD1	CASSYSGTGRRYEQYF	TGTGCCAGCAGTTATTCCGGGACAGGGAGACGCTACGAGCAGTACTTC
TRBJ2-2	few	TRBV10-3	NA	CAISEDGGPDTGELFF	TGTGCCATCAGTGAGGACGGAGGGCCGGACACCGGGGAGCTGTTTTTT
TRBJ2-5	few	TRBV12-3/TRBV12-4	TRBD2	CASSLGTSFQTQYF	TGTGCCAGCAGTTTGGGGACTAGTTTCCAGACCCAGTACTTC
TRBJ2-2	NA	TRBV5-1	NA	CASRGGTGELFF	TGCGCCAGCAGAGGGGGCACCGGGGAGCTGTTTTTT
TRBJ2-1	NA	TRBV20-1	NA	CSASNYLYNEQFF	TGCAGTGCTAGTAATTACCTATACAATGAGCAGTTCTTC
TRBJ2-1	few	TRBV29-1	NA	CSVAIVNEQFF	TGCAGCGTCGCGATAGTCAATGAGCAGTTCTTC
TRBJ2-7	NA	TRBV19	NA	CASSKLADHEQYF	TGTGCCAGTAGTAAATTGGCAGATCACGAGCAGTACTTC
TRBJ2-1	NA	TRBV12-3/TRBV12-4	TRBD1	CARRPKGAVNEQFF	TGTGCCCGCAGGCCCAAGGGGGCGGTTAATGAGCAGTTCTTC
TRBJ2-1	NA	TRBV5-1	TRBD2	CASSPTSWRSSYNEQFF	TGCGCCAGCAGCCCGACTAGCTGGAGAAGCTCCTACAATGAGCAGTTCTTC
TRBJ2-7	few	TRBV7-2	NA	CASSLSAGTYEQYF	TGTGCCAGCAGCTTATCGGCAGGGACCTACGAGCAGTACTTC
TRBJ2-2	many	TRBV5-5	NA	CASSFLLTGELFF	TGTGCCAGCAGCTTCTTGTTAACCGGGGAGCTGTTTTTT
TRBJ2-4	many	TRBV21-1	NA	CASSKEKRDRVAKNIQYF	TGTGCCAGCAGCAAAGAGAAGAGGGACAGGGTAGCCAAAAACATTCAGTACTTC
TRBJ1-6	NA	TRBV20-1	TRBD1	CSARPTGGLNSPLHF	TGCAGTGCTAGACCCACAGGGGGGTTAAATTCACCCCTCCACTTT